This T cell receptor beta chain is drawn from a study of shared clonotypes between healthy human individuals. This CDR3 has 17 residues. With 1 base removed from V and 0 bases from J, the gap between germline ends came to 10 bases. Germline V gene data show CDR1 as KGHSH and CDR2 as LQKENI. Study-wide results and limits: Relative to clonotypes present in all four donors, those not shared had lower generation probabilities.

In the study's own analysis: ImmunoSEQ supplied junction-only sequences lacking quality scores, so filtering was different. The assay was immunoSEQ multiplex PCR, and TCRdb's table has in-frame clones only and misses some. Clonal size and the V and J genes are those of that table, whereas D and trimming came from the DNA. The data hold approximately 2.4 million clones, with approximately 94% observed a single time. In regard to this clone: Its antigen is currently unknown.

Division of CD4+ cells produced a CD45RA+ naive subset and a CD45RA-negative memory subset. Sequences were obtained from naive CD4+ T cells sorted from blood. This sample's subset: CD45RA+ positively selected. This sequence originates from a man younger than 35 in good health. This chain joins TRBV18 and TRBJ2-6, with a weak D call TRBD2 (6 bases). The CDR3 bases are TGTGCCAGCTCACCACTCGCGGGGTCCTCTGGGGCCAACGTCCTGACTTTC. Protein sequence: CASSPLAGSSGANVLTF.